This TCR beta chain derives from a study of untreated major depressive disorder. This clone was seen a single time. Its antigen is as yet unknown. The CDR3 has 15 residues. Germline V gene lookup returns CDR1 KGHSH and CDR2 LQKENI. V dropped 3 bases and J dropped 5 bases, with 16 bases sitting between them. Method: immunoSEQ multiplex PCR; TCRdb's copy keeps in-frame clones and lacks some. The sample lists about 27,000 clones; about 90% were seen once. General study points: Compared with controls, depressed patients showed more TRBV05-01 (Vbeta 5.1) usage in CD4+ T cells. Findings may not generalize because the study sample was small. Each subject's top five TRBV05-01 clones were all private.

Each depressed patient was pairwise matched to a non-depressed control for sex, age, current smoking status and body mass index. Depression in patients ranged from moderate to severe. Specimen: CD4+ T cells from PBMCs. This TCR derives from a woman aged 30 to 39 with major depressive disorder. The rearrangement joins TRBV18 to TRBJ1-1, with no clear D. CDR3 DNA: TGTGCCAGCTCACCCCGGGCCTCCGAAGGGACTGAAGCTTTCTTT. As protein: CASSPRASEGTEAFF. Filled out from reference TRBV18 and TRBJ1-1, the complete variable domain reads NAGVMQNPRHLVRRRGQEARLRCSPMKGHSHVYWYRQLPEEGLKFMVYLQKENIIDESGMPKERFSAEFPKEGPSILRIQQVVRGDSAAYFCASSPRASEGTEAFFGQGTRLTVV.